The clone carrying this T cell receptor (beta chain) turned up a few times. With a J-beta primer mix and a sample-barcoded 5' primer, a second PCR ran roughly 6 to 11 cycles. TCRdb re-called the 5' RACE reads with MiXCR, one entry per CDR3 protein. The table records about 1 million distinct CDR3 sequences, more than 40% of them present only once. This record comes from a study of blood T cells in healthy people across ages. This CDR3 comprises 16 residues. V shed 5 bases and J shed 4 bases, with 21 bases lying between them. Germline CDR1 reads SEHNR; CDR2 reads FQNEAQ (reference sequence). Isolated per sample were at least 6 million PBMCs.

This clonotype was obtained from a woman in her fifties or sixties in good health. The chain joins TRBV7-9 to TRBJ2-7; perhaps TRBD2 as D (7 bases). Sequenced material: blood. In DNA, the CDR3 is TGTGCCAGCAGCCCCCCGGGGGGCCTAGATCGGTACGAGCAGTACTTC. Protein sequence: CASSPPGGLDRYEQYF.